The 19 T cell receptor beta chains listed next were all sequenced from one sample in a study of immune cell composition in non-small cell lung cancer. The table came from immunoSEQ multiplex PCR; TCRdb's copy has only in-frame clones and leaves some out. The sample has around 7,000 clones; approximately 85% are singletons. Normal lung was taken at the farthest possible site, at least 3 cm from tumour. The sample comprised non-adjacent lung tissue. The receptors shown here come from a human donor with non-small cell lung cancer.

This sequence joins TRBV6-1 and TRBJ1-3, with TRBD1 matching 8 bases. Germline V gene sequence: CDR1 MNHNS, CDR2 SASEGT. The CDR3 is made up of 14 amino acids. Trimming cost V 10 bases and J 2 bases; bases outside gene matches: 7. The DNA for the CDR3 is TGTGCCACCAGATTGACAGGGGCTGGAAACACCATATATTTT. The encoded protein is CATRLTGAGNTIYF.

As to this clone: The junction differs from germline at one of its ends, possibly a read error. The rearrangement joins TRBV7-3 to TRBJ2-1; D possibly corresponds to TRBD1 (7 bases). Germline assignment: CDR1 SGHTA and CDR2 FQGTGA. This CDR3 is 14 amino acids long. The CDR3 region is CASSPRGEYSEQFF. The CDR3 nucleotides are TGTGCCAGCAGCCCCAGGGGGGAGTACAGTGAGCAGTTCTTC.

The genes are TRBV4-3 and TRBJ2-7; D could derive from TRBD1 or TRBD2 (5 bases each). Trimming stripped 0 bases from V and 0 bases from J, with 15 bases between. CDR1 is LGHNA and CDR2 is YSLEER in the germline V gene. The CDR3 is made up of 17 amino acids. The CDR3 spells CASSQESGAKPSYEQYF. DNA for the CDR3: TGCGCCAGCAGCCAAGAATCCGGGGCTAAACCCTCCTACGAGCAGTACTTC.

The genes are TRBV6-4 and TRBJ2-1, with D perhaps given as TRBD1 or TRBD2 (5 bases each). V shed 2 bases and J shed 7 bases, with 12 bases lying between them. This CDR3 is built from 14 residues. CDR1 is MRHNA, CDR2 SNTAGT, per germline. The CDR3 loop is CASSDEGPANEQFF. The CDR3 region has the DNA TGTGCCAGCAGTGACGAGGGGCCAGCGAATGAGCAGTTCTTC.

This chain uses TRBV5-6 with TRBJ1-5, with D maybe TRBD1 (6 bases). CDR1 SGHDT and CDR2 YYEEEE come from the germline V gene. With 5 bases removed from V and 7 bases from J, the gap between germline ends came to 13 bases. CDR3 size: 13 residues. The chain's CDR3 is CASSTGGRQPQHF. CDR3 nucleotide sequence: TGTGCCAGCAGTACCGGGGGGCGCCAGCCCCAGCATTTT.

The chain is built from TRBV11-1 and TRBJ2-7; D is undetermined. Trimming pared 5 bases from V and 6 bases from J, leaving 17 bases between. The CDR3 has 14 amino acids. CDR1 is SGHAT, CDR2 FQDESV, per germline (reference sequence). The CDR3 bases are TGTGCCAGCAGCCTCGGGTTGGTGGTCCCCGAGCAGTACTTC. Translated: CASSLGLVVPEQYF.

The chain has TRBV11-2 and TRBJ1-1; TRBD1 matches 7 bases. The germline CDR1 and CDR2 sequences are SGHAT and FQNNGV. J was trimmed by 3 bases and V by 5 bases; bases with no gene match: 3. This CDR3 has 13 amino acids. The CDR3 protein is CASSIQGDTEAFF. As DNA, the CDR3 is TGTGCCAGCAGCATTCAGGGGGACACTGAAGCTTTCTTT. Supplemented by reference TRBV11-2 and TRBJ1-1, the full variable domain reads EAGVAQSPRYKIIEKRQSVAFWCNPISGHATLYWYQQILGQGPKLLIQFQNNGVVDDSQLPKDRFSAERLKGVDSTLKIQPAKLEDSAVYLCASSIQGDTEAFFGQGTRLTVV.

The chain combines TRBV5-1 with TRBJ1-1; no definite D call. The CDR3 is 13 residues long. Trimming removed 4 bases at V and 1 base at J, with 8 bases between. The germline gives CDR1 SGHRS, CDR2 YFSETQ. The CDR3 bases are TGCGCCAGCAGCCCGCGGCCGAACACTGAAGCTTTCTTT. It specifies CASSPRPNTEAFF.

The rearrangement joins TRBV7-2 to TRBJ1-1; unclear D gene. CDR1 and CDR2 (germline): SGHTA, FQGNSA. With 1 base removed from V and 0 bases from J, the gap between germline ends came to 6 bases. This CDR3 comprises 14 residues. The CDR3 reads CASSLDGMNTEAFF. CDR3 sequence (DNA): TGTGCCAGCAGCTTAGATGGGATGAACACTGAAGCTTTCTTT. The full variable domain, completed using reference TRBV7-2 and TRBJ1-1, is GAGVSQSPSNKVTEKGKDVELRCDPISGHTALYWYRQSLGQGLEFLIYFQGNSAPDKSGLPSDRFSAERTGGSVSTLTIQRTQQEDSAVYLCASSLDGMNTEAFFGQGTRLTVV.

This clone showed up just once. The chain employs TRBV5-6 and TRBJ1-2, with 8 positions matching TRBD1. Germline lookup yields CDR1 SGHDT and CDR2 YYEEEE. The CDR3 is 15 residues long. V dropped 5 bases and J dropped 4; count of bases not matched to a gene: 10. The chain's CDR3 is CASSPDRTGSYGYTF. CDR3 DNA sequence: TGTGCCAGCAGTCCAGATAGGACAGGGTCCTATGGCTACACCTTC.

CDR3 sequence (DNA): TGTGCCAGCCGGGACAGGGATAATTCACCCCTCCACTTT. This translates into CASRDRDNSPLHF. This sequence joins TRBV6-4 and TRBJ1-6, with 9 positions matching TRBD1. In germline, CDR1 is MRHNA, CDR2 SNTAGT. Trimming at V came to 8 bases and at J to 5 bases, leaving 1 base not matched to a gene. The CDR3 spans 13 residues.

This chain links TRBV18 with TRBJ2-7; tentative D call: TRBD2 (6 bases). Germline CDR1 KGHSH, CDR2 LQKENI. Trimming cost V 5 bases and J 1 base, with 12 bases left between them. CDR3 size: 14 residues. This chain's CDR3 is CASSGNLASYEQYF. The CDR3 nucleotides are TGTGCCAGCTCAGGCAATCTAGCGTCCTACGAGCAGTACTTC.

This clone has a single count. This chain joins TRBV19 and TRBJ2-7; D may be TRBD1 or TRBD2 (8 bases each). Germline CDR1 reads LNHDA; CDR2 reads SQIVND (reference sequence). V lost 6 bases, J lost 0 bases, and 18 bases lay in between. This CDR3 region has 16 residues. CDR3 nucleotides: TGTGCCAGTAGCCCTCAGGGGGCGGGGGGCTCCTACGAGCAGTACTTC. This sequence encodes CASSPQGAGGSYEQYF.

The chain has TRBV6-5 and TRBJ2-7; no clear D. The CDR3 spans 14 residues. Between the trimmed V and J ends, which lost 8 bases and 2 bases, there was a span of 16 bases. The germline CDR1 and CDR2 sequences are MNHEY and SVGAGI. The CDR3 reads CASGLRRLTYEQYF. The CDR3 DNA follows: TGTGCCAGCGGCCTAAGACGGTTGACCTACGAGCAGTACTTC.

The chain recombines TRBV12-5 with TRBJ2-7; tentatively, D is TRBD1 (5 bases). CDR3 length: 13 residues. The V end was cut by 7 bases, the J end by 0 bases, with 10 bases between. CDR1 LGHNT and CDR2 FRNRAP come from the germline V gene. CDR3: CASAVDSSYEQYF. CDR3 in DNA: TGTGCTAGTGCCGTCGACAGCTCCTACGAGCAGTACTTC.

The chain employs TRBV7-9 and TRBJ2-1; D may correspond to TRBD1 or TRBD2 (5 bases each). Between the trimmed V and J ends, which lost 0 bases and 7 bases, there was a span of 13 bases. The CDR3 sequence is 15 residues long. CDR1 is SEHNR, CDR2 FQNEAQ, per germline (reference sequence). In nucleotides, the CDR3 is TGTGCCAGCAGCTTAGCGGGGGATGGACCAAATGAGCAGTTCTTC. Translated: CASSLAGDGPNEQFF.

This CDR3 reads CASSVRGDEAFF. DNA of the CDR3: TGTGCCAGCAGTGTCCGGGGAGATGAAGCTTTCTTT. The chain recombines TRBV5-5 with TRBJ1-1; D remains ambiguous. Germline lookup yields CDR1 SGHKS and CDR2 YYEKEE (reference sequence). The CDR3 runs 12 residues. V shed 5 bases and J shed 7 bases, with 12 bases lying between them.

The CDR3 loop is CASSYSRLAGGGEQFF. CDR3 bases: TGTGCCAGCAGTTACTCCCGACTAGCGGGGGGCGGTGAGCAGTTCTTC. This chain joins TRBV6-6 and TRBJ2-1, with TRBD2 identical over 13 bases. From germline, CDR1 is MNHNY and CDR2 SVGAGI (reference sequence). The CDR3 is 16 amino acids. The V gene end was trimmed by 0 bases and the J gene end by 9 bases; junction bases not matched to a gene: 5.

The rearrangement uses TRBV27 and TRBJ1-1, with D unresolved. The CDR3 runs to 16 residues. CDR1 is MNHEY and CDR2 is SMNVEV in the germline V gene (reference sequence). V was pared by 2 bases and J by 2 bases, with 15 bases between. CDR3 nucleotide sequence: TGTGCCAGCAGTTTAAGGACCGGACGAATTAACACTGAAGCTTTCTTT. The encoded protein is CASSLRTGRINTEAFF.